Given below is one T cell receptor beta chain in context. The sample comes from a study of beta chain features in type 1 diabetes. All of the isolated RNA was reverse transcribed, so expressed TCRB transcripts were sequenced. The method was immunoSEQ multiplex PCR; TCRdb's version includes in-frame clones alone and lacks a portion of them. The sample yields under 450,000 clones, approximately 15% seen once. Germline V lookup: CDR1 SGHVS, CDR2 FNYEAQ. This CDR3 spans 17 amino acids. V gave up 0 bases and J gave up 0 bases; unmatched junction bases: 7. The J gene is TRBJ1-2, the V gene TRBV7-6, with 7 bases that match TRBD1. The sequence was obtained from a man aged 25-45 years in good health. The sequenced material came from naive CD4+ T cells from blood. The CDR3 DNA follows: TGTGCCAGCAGCTTAGCGGCGGGGACAGACGCTAACTATGGCTACACCTTC. Its protein is CASSLAAGTDANYGYTF.